This passage covers 22 T cell receptor beta chains from one sample sequenced in a study of blood T cell repertoires in COVID-19. The protocol was immunoSEQ multiplex PCR, while the TCRdb copy is restricted to in-frame clones and leaves out a portion. The sample comprises 300,000 to 400,000 clones, 88% of which are singletons, and 0.95% to 1% rests with the top ten. Material: PBMCs or T cells enriched from blood (not recorded which). The receptors stem from a woman aged 30 to 39 with acute COVID-19.

This rearrangement joins TRBV19 to TRBJ1-5; 11 positions agree with TRBD1. Germline values: CDR1 LNHDA, CDR2 SQIVND (reference sequence). CDR3 length: 20 residues. The V and J ends lost 0 bases and 6 bases, in that order; junction bases with no gene match: 16. Here the CDR3 DNA reads TGTGCCAGTAGTATAGAGAGGACAGGGGGCCGGCAGTGGACAGGTCAGCCCCAGCATTTT. It encodes CASSIERTGGRQWTGQPQHF.

The chain's CDR3 is CASSLGSSQGYTF. Here the CDR3 DNA reads TGTGCCAGCAGCCTCGGATCTAGCCAGGGCTACACCTTC. The rearrangement joins TRBV5-4 to TRBJ1-2; D unresolved. From germline, CDR1 is SGHNT and CDR2 YYREEE (reference sequence). V was pared by 4 bases and J by 8 bases, with 15 bases between. There are 13 residues in the CDR3.

The chain has TRBV20-1 and TRBJ1-1; D perhaps matches TRBD1 (6 bases). Germline V lookup: CDR1 DFQATT, CDR2 SNEGSKA (reference sequence). The germline V and J ends were trimmed by 3 bases and 11 bases, with 22 bases remaining between them. The CDR3 contains 14 residues. The CDR3 loop is CSASAGTKGSGAFF. The CDR3 DNA reads as TGCAGTGCTAGTGCCGGGACAAAGGGAAGCGGTGCTTTCTTT.

This chain joins TRBV5-5 and TRBJ2-7; TRBD2 agrees at 10 bases. This CDR3 contains 14 residues. Germline V gives CDR1 SGHKS, CDR2 YYEKEE (reference sequence). V lost 3 bases to trimming and J lost 6 bases; unmatched junction nucleotides: 6. CDR3 sequence (DNA): TGTGCCAGCAGCTATGCTAGCGGGGGCCGCGAGCAGTACTTC. Protein sequence: CASSYASGGREQYF.

The chain joins TRBV6-4 to TRBJ1-6, with 7 bases identical to TRBD1. V shed 6 bases, J shed 5 bases, and the junction held 1 base outside the gene matches. CDR1 and CDR2 from the germline V gene are MRHNA and SNTAGT. The CDR3 extends over 13 amino acids. The CDR3 spells CASRTGDNSPLHF. DNA for the CDR3: TGTGCCAGCAGAACAGGGGATAATTCACCCCTCCACTTT.

J is TRBJ1-5 and V is TRBV3-1 (or the pseudogene TRBV3-2); maybe TRBD1 (5 bases). The CDR3 is 14 residues long. With 3 bases removed from V and 3 bases from J, the gap between germline ends came to 9 bases. Germline V gene data show CDR1 as LGHDT and CDR2 as YNNKEL (reference sequence). The CDR3: CASSQGLNNQPQHF. The CDR3 nucleotides read TGTGCCAGCAGCCAGGGACTGAACAATCAGCCCCAGCATTTT.

In DNA form, the CDR3 reads TGTGCCAGCCATCGCGGAGGACCCCTCCACTTT. It translates to CASHRGGPLHF. The chain combines TRBV6-5 with TRBJ1-6; D gene ambiguous. Germline CDR1 is MNHEY and CDR2 is SVGAGI. V shed 8 bases and J shed 12 bases, with 11 bases lying between them. This CDR3 has 11 amino acids.

The chain recombines TRBV7-9 with TRBJ2-3; tentative D call: TRBD2 (6 bases). Trimming cost V 4 bases and J 2 bases, with 22 bases left between them. Per germline, CDR1 SEHNR and CDR2 FQNEAQ (reference sequence). The CDR3 runs 18 residues. The CDR3 is CASSSGVGRAPITDTQYF. The DNA of the CDR3 is TGTGCCAGCAGCTCGGGGGTGGGGCGAGCGCCCATCACAGATACGCAGTATTTT.

J is TRBJ1-1 and V is TRBV20-1; TRBD1 might be the D (5 bases). Deletions cut 3 bases from V and 10 bases from J, with 18 bases between. The CDR3 consists of 13 residues. Germline V CDR1 and CDR2: DFQATT, SNEGSKA (reference sequence). The CDR3: CSASSKGFQGAFF. The CDR3 bases are TGCAGTGCTAGTTCGAAGGGGTTTCAAGGAGCTTTCTTT.

The chain joins TRBV19 to TRBJ1-2; no clear D gene. The CDR3 runs 14 residues. Germline V gene sequence: CDR1 LNHDA, CDR2 SQIVND (reference sequence). Trimming shortened V by 5 bases and J by 2 bases, and 12 bases separated the two germline ends. The CDR3 DNA is TGTGCCAGTAGTCCCCCCGTCGGGAACTATGGCTACACCTTC. Amino acids: CASSPPVGNYGYTF.

In DNA, the CDR3 is TGTGCCAGCATCGTCGACCAGGGGAACACTGAAGCTTTCTTT. It specifies CASIVDQGNTEAFF. The rearrangement joins TRBV2 to TRBJ1-1; possible D gene TRBD1, 5 bases. The V and J ends lost 7 bases and 1 base respectively, with 13 bases between them. The V gene's germline CDR1 is SNHLY and CDR2 FYNNEI. The CDR3 has 14 residues.

Comment on this clone: The sample contains more than one DNA sequence encoding this CDR3. The rearrangement uses TRBV3-1 (or the pseudogene TRBV3-2) and TRBJ1-6; D is undetermined. Trimming took off 3 bases at V and 13 bases at J, with 10 bases between the two ends. The CDR3 is 12 residues long. Germline CDR1 LGHDT, CDR2 YNNKEL (reference sequence). CDR3 loop: CASSHGGSPLHF. In DNA form, the CDR3 reads TGTGCCAGCAGCCATGGAGGATCTCCCCTCCACTTT.

The rearrangement uses TRBV24-1 and TRBJ2-5; TRBD1 aligns across 7 bases. This CDR3 contains 16 residues. Germline V gene sequence: CDR1 KGHDR, CDR2 SFDVKD. V dropped 2 bases and J dropped 5; count of bases not matched to a gene: 10. CDR3 nucleotides: TGTGCCACCAGTGATTCCCGGACAGGAGTCGTCGAGACCCAGTACTTC. It translates to CATSDSRTGVVETQYF.

The chain employs TRBV19 and TRBJ2-7; a possible D gene is TRBD1 (6 bases). The V gene lost 5 bases and the J gene lost 0 bases, with 14 bases spanning the gap. Germline-derived CDR1 and CDR2 are LNHDA and SQIVND (reference sequence). The CDR3 runs to 15 residues. CDR3 sequence: CASSPSDRNSYEQYF. The CDR3 DNA reads TGTGCCAGTAGTCCCTCGGACAGAAACTCCTACGAGCAGTACTTC.

This chain links TRBV7-6 with TRBJ2-7, with 11 bases fitting TRBD2. This CDR3 is 15 amino acids long. The germline gives CDR1 SGHVS, CDR2 FNYEAQ. J lost 2 bases, V lost 5 bases, and 5 bases had no gene match. CDR3 residues: CASSHLSGGAYEQYF. CDR3 in DNA: TGTGCCAGCAGCCACCTTAGCGGGGGGGCCTACGAGCAGTACTTC.

This chain connects TRBV27 to TRBJ1-3; TRBD1 matches 7 bases. Trimming cost V 6 bases and J 4 bases; bases outside gene matches: 18. The germline gives CDR1 MNHEY, CDR2 SMNVEV (reference sequence). The CDR3 has 18 amino acids. The CDR3 spells CASRSTGFWPLEGNTIYF. In DNA form, the CDR3 reads TGTGCCAGCAGATCGACAGGGTTTTGGCCCCTTGAGGGAAACACCATATATTTT.

The rearrangement uses TRBV23-1 and TRBJ1-4, with a weak D call TRBD1 (6 bases). Being an ORF, TRBV23-1 has a function that is uncertain. The CDR3 has 15 amino acids. Trimming took off 2 bases at V and 5 bases at J, with 12 bases between the two ends. The CDR3 DNA is TGCGCCAGCAGTCAAGCGACAGGAGACAATGAAAAACTGTTTTTT. Protein: CASSQATGDNEKLFF.

The chain joins TRBV10-2 to TRBJ1-1, with a possible D match to TRBD1 (5 bases). This CDR3 is built from 13 residues. Germline V gene data show CDR1 as WSHSY and CDR2 as SAAADI. V was pared by 2 bases and J by 7 bases, with 11 bases between. CDR3 nucleotide sequence: TGCGCCAGCAGTGAGCTCCCGGGGGGTGAAGCTTTCTTT. Translation gives CASSELPGGEAFF.

The chain joins TRBV9 to TRBJ2-3; TRBD2 is a possible D gene (6 bases). Trimming took off 5 bases at V and 6 bases at J, with 22 bases between the two ends. Germline loops: CDR1 SGDLS, CDR2 YYNGEE. This CDR3 is 16 amino acids long. Written as DNA, the CDR3 is TGTGCCAGCAGTCCTAATACGGGACTCCTATCGGATACGCAGTATTTT. Encoded protein: CASSPNTGLLSDTQYF.

The chain couples TRBV20-1 to TRBJ2-2; 9 bases map to TRBD1. The CDR3 is 18 amino acids. The germline CDR1 and CDR2 sequences are DFQATT and SNEGSKA (reference sequence). Unmatched junction bases numbered 14, after V lost 3 bases and J lost 3 bases. CDR3 DNA: TGCAGTGCTAGTGGTATCCGACCGGGACAGGGTGACACCGGGGAGCTGTTTTTT. Protein sequence: CSASGIRPGQGDTGELFF.

In this sample, this clone turned up a few times. V usage is TRBV4-3 and J usage is TRBJ1-2, with a tentative D call TRBD1 (5 bases). Trimming removed 0 bases at V and 2 bases at J, with 13 bases between. This CDR3 has 16 residues. In germline, CDR1 is LGHNA, CDR2 YSLEER. In DNA form, the CDR3 reads TGCGCCAGCAGCCAAGATGGGGGGGTCCTGAACTATGGCTACACCTTC. Translation gives CASSQDGGVLNYGYTF.

This chain links TRBV7-8 with TRBJ2-7, with 9 bases lining up with TRBD1. Germline CDR1 SGHVS, CDR2 FQNEAQ. The J segment lost 1 base and the V segment lost 5 bases, leaving 6 bases of the junction unmatched. CDR3 length: 15 residues. This CDR3 reads CASSAPGTGSYEQYF. In DNA, the CDR3 is TGTGCCAGCAGCGCCCCCGGGACAGGGTCCTACGAGCAGTACTTC.